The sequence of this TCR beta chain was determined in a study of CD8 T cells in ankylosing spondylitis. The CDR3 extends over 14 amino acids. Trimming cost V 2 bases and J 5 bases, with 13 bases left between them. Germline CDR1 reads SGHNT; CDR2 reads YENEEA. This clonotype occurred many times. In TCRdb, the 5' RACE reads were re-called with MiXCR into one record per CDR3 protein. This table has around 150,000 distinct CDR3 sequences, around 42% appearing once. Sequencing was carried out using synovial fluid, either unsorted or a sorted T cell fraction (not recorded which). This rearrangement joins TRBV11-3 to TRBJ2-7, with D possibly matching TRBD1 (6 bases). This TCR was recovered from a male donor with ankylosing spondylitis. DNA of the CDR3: TGTGCCAGCAGCTTAAGACAGGCAGAGAACGAGCAGTACTTC. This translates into CASSLRQAENEQYF.